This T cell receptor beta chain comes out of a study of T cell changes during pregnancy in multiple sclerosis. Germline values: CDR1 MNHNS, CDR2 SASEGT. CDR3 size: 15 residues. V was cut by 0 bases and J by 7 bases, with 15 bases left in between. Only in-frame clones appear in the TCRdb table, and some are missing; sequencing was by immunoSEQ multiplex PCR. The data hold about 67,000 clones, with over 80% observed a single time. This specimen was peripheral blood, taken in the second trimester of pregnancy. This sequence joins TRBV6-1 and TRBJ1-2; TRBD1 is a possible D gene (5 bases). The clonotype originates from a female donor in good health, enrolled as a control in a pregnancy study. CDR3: CASSEALRGLGGYTF. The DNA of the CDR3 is TGTGCCAGCAGTGAAGCGCTTAGGGGCCTGGGTGGCTACACCTTC.